Below, 25 T cell receptor beta chains from the same sample are listed, as sequenced in a study of T cell responses to AZD1222 COVID-19 vaccine. TCRdb's table, derived via immunoSEQ multiplex PCR, lists solely in-frame clones and lacks some. In the table there are fewer than 55,000 clones, around 91% of which are singletons. The specimen was peripheral blood, collected 28 days after the second AZD1222 dose. The origin of the receptors is an adult who received the AZD1222 COVID-19 vaccine.

The rearrangement links TRBV5-4 to TRBJ2-1; the D gene is possibly TRBD1 (6 bases). V gave up 4 bases and J gave up 4 bases, with 15 bases separating them. This CDR3 is 15 amino acids long. In germline, CDR1 is SGHNT, CDR2 YYREEE (reference sequence). As DNA, the CDR3 is TGTGCCAGCAGCCCCGGGACACCCCTTTACAATGAGCAGTTCTTC. Translation gives CASSPGTPLYNEQFF.

V and J are TRBV15 and TRBJ1-2; 7 bases are a match to TRBD1. The CDR3 contains 14 residues. CDR1 LNHNV and CDR2 YYDKDF come from the germline V gene (reference sequence). V was pared by 0 bases and J by 5 bases, with 3 bases of the junction left unmatched. The CDR3: CATSREATGYGYTF. Here the CDR3 DNA reads TGTGCCACCAGCAGAGAGGCGACAGGGTATGGCTACACCTTC.

The chain is built from TRBV30 and TRBJ2-7, with TRBD2 matching 7 bases. V shed 4 bases and J 3 bases; nucleotides not matched to a gene: 0. This CDR3 has 11 residues. CDR1 is GTSNPN and CDR2 is SVGIG in the germline V gene (reference sequence). CDR3 sequence reads: CAWTSGYEQYF. The DNA for the CDR3 is TGTGCCTGGACTAGCGGCTACGAGCAGTACTTC.

This sequence joins TRBV5-6 and TRBJ1-1; D is possibly TRBD1 (6 bases). V lost 3 bases to trimming and J lost 5 bases, with 17 bases between them. The CDR3 has 15 residues. In germline, CDR1 is SGHDT, CDR2 YYEEEE. The CDR3 protein is CASSYYRVGWTEAFF. The CDR3 nucleotides read TGTGCCAGCAGCTATTACAGGGTAGGATGGACTGAAGCTTTCTTT.

This sequence joins TRBV30 and TRBJ2-7; 7 nucleotides align to TRBD2. This CDR3 is built from 13 residues. J lost 5 bases, V lost 3 bases, and 7 bases had no gene match. Germline values: CDR1 GTSNPN, CDR2 SVGIG (reference sequence). The CDR3, as DNA: TGTGCCTGGAGGCCTGGACTAGTCGACGAGCAGTACTTC. Its translation is CAWRPGLVDEQYF.

The V call is TRBV19, the J call TRBJ2-5, with D unresolved. CDR3 length equals 15 residues. Trimming stripped 3 bases from V and 5 bases from J, with 16 bases between. Germline V CDR1 and CDR2: LNHDA, SQIVND (reference sequence). In DNA, the CDR3 is TGTGCCAGTAGTATTAGGGCCAGCTTAAAGGAGACCCAGTACTTC. This encodes CASSIRASLKETQYF.

This clone came up once. V and J are TRBV3-1 (or the pseudogene TRBV3-2) and TRBJ1-5; D is ambiguous. This CDR3 has 14 amino acids. Per the germline V gene, CDR1 is LGHDT and CDR2 is YNNKEL (reference sequence). The germline V and J ends were trimmed by 3 bases and 0 bases, with 6 bases remaining between them. The CDR3: CASSQTNSNQPQHF. The CDR3 DNA follows: TGTGCCAGCAGCCAGACGAATAGCAATCAGCCCCAGCATTTT.

This clone showed up just once. The chain is built from TRBV4-3 and TRBJ1-5; 7 bases line up with TRBD1. The V gene end was trimmed by 0 bases and the J gene end by 2 bases; junction bases not matched to a gene: 4. The CDR3 has 16 residues. The germline V gene encodes CDR1 LGHNA and CDR2 YSLEER. This CDR3 is CASSQDLGQGNQPQHF. As DNA, the CDR3 is TGCGCCAGCAGCCAAGATCTCGGACAGGGCAATCAGCCCCAGCATTTT.

The chain couples TRBV19 to TRBJ2-7; no clear D gene. CDR3 size: 15 residues. The germline gives CDR1 LNHDA, CDR2 SQIVND (reference sequence). The V and J ends lost 3 bases and 3 bases respectively, with 15 bases between them. The DNA for the CDR3 is TGTGCCAGTAGTATCGTTGGGATGGTTGGCTACGAGCAGTACTTC. It yields the protein CASSIVGMVGYEQYF.

In DNA form, the CDR3 reads TGTGCCAGCAGGTCCCCGGGGCCGGGGCAGTTCTTC. Translation gives CASRSPGPGQFF. The chain links TRBV2 to TRBJ2-1; D possibly uses TRBD1 or TRBD2 (5 bases each). V lost 6 bases and J lost 12, with 15 bases in between. Germline assignment: CDR1 SNHLY and CDR2 FYNNEI. The CDR3 runs to 12 residues.

The genes are TRBV9 and TRBJ1-1, with TRBD1 matching 8 bases. The length of the CDR3 is 15 residues. CDR1 is SGDLS and CDR2 is YYNGEE in the germline V gene. V lost 2 bases, J lost 3 bases, and 6 bases stayed unmatched. Here the CDR3 reads CASSVIDRGYTEAFF. CDR3 nucleotides: TGTGCCAGCAGCGTTATAGACAGGGGATACACTGAAGCTTTCTTT.

The chain has TRBV2 and TRBJ1-2; TRBD1 aligns across 7 bases. Losses at the gene ends were 6 bases for V and 5 bases for J; bases not matched to a gene: 12. Germline V CDR1 and CDR2: SNHLY, FYNNEI. CDR3 size: 15 residues. The DNA of the CDR3 is TGTGCCAGCAGGGTACGGACAGGCCCCCTTTATGGCTACACCTTC. It is translated as CASRVRTGPLYGYTF.

The CDR3 nucleotides are TGTGCCAGTAGTTTCTATGGGGGTGAAGCTTTCTTT. It specifies CASSFYGGEAFF. The gene calls are TRBV19 and TRBJ1-1, with D possibly being TRBD1 (5 bases). The CDR3 covers 12 residues. Trimming took off 5 bases at V and 7 bases at J, with 11 bases between the two ends. Germline CDR1 is LNHDA and CDR2 is SQIVND (reference sequence).

The chain is built from TRBV19 and TRBJ1-2, with unresolved D. CDR3 length: 13 residues. Germline V CDR1 and CDR2: LNHDA, SQIVND (reference sequence). The germline V and J ends were trimmed by 0 bases and 6 bases, with 8 bases remaining between them. CDR3 in amino acids: CASSIEPRDGYTF. CDR3 sequence (DNA): TGTGCCAGTAGTATAGAACCCCGGGATGGCTACACCTTC.

CDR3 region: CASSQNASFWQTHTGELFF. The CDR3 DNA sequence: TGTGCCAGCAGCCAAAATGCGTCCTTTTGGCAAACTCACACCGGGGAGCTGTTTTTT. V and J are TRBV3-1 (or the pseudogene TRBV3-2) and TRBJ2-2; D call uncertain. Between the trimmed V and J ends, which lost 2 bases and 3 bases, there was a span of 22 bases. The CDR3 covers 19 residues. Per the germline V gene, CDR1 is LGHDT and CDR2 is YNNKEL (reference sequence).

The V and J genes are TRBV5-5 and TRBJ2-5; D remains unclear. CDR3 length equals 11 residues. Germline V gene lookup returns CDR1 SGHKS and CDR2 YYEKEE (reference sequence). Trimming shortened V by 3 bases and J by 5 bases, and 5 bases separated the two germline ends. The CDR3 here is CASSSRETQYF. The CDR3 nucleotides read TGTGCCAGCAGCTCACGGGAGACCCAGTACTTC.

This clone was recorded only once. The rearrangement uses TRBV3-1 (or the pseudogene TRBV3-2) and TRBJ2-5; 7 nucleotides match TRBD2. Germline trimming cut 4 bases from V and 4 bases from J; bases unmatched to any gene: 9. The CDR3 length is 15 residues. Germline values: CDR1 LGHDT, CDR2 YNNKEL (reference sequence). CDR3 protein: CASSPRTGGRETQYF. In DNA form, the CDR3 reads TGTGCCAGCAGCCCAAGAACGGGGGGTAGAGAGACCCAGTACTTC.

This chain connects TRBV10-3 to TRBJ2-3; maybe TRBD2 (7 bases). CDR1 and CDR2 (germline): ENHRY, SYGVKD. The CDR3 extends over 14 amino acids. Trimming took 7 bases from V and 5 from J, leaving 16 bases between them. The CDR3 is CAITAGGGGDTQYF. In DNA, the CDR3 is TGTGCCATCACTGCTGGGGGGGGCGGAGATACGCAGTATTTT.

This chain uses TRBV5-1 with TRBJ2-1; TRBD1 matches at 7 bases. Germline V lookup: CDR1 SGHRS, CDR2 YFSETQ. With V trimmed by 0 bases and J by 1 base, 1 base remained unmatched. The CDR3 contains 15 residues. CDR3 region: CASSLGDRSYNEQFF. The CDR3 region has the DNA TGCGCCAGCAGCTTGGGGGACAGATCCTACAATGAGCAGTTCTTC. Looking up the rest from reference TRBV5-1 and TRBJ2-1 gives the full variable domain: KAGVTQTPRYLIKTRGQQVTLSCSPISGHRSVSWYQQTPGQGLQFLFEYFSETQRNKGNFPGRFSGRQFSNSRSEMNVSTLELGDSALYLCASSLGDRSYNEQFFGPGTRLTVL.

The CDR3: CASSEGGNEQFF. DNA of the CDR3: TGTGCCAGCAGTGAAGGGGGCAATGAGCAGTTCTTC. The chain has TRBV6-1 and TRBJ2-1, with no clear D. The CDR3 is made up of 12 amino acids. Looked up from germline, CDR1 is MNHNS and CDR2 is SASEGT. V lost 1 base to trimming and J lost 6 bases, with 4 bases between them.

The CDR3 sequence: CASSQGGTSGRRDTQYF. The CDR3 nucleotides are TGTGCCAGCAGTCAAGGAGGGACTAGCGGTCGGAGAGATACGCAGTATTTT. The chain is built from TRBV27 and TRBJ2-3, with TRBD2 matching over 11 bases. The CDR3 runs to 17 residues. V lost 5 bases, J lost 5 bases, and 12 bases stayed unmatched. Germline assignment: CDR1 MNHEY and CDR2 SMNVEV (reference sequence).

V gene TRBV7-2 combines with J gene TRBJ2-1; perhaps TRBD1 as D (6 bases). Germline V gene lookup returns CDR1 SGHTA and CDR2 FQGNSA. Trimming took 5 bases from V and 0 from J, leaving 14 bases between them. The length of the CDR3 is 16 residues. The CDR3 is CASSTGQTSSYNEQFF. The CDR3 nucleotides are TGTGCCAGCAGCACCGGACAGACGAGCTCCTACAATGAGCAGTTCTTC. The full variable domain, in which reference TRBV7-2 and TRBJ2-1 provide the parts outside the CDR3, is GAGVSQSPSNKVTEKGKDVELRCDPISGHTALYWYRQSLGQGLEFLIYFQGNSAPDKSGLPSDRFSAERTGGSVSTLTIQRTQQEDSAVYLCASSTGQTSSYNEQFFGPGTRLTVL.

The chain couples TRBV15 to TRBJ1-2, with D possibly TRBD1 on 6 matching bases. The V and J ends lost 5 bases and 3 bases respectively, with 16 bases between them. CDR3 length: 15 residues. From germline, CDR1 is LNHNV and CDR2 YYDKDF (reference sequence). The CDR3 sequence: CATSLGGGNDYGYTF. DNA of the CDR3: TGTGCCACCAGCTTAGGGGGGGGAAACGACTATGGCTACACCTTC. The entire variable domain, with the rest obtained from reference TRBV15 and TRBJ1-2, is as follows: DAMVIQNPRYQVTQFGKPVTLSCSQTLNHNVMYWYQQKSSQAPKLLFHYYDKDFNNEADTPDNFQSRRPNTSFCFLDIRSPGLGDTAMYLCATSLGGGNDYGYTFGSGTRLTVV.

V gene TRBV6-6 combines with J gene TRBJ2-5, with D possibly being TRBD2 (6 bases). This CDR3 contains 13 residues. The germline V gene has CDR1 MNHNY and CDR2 SVGAGI (reference sequence). Trimming shortened V by 7 bases and J by 4 bases, and 13 bases separated the two germline ends. The CDR3 region has the DNA TGTGCCAGCACCCTTAGCGGAAGAGAGACCCAGTACTTC. Translation: CASTLSGRETQYF.

Only one count was recorded for this clone. The CDR3 is CASSLGGGSNYGYTF. In DNA form, the CDR3 reads TGTGCCAGCAGTCTAGGAGGAGGCTCTAACTATGGCTACACCTTC. This rearrangement joins TRBV27 to TRBJ1-2; D gene uncertain. The germline V gene has CDR1 MNHEY and CDR2 SMNVEV (reference sequence). Trimming took 5 bases from V and 0 from J, leaving 13 bases between them. CDR3 length: 15 residues.